The T cell receptor (beta chain) under discussion was sequenced for a study of spatial heterogeneity in lung cancer. TCRdb redid the calling of the 5' RACE reads with MiXCR, one entry per CDR3 protein. The data hold fewer than 100,000 distinct CDR3 sequences, with 15% to 20% observed a single time. V lost 5 bases and J lost 4; bases outside the gene matches: 8. Germline V CDR1 and CDR2: SGHVS, FNYEAQ. The CDR3 loop spans 15 amino acids. Time point defined: blood at routine non-recurrence follow-up after resection. No cells were sorted before sequencing. The whole RNA sequenced was extracted from tumor, nontumor lung or frozen PBMC.

The sequence was collected from a male donor with early-stage non-small cell lung cancer. The sample consisted of PBMCs, taken at follow-up. The chain recombines TRBV7-6 with TRBJ1-2; 9 positions match TRBD1. The CDR3 coding sequence is TGTGCCAGCAGCGCACAGGGGGCTGATCCCTATGGCTACACCTTC. This encodes CASSAQGADPYGYTF.